What follows are 28 T cell receptor beta chains derived from one specimen sequenced in a study of post-analysis software for immune sequencing data. Study-level results: TRBV5-6, TRBV5-1 and TRBV20-1 were among roughly 5 TRBV segments more frequent in patients than controls.

Antigens of these TCRs are unknown. The library was made from cDNA and included unique molecular identifiers. TCRdb called the PCR reads again in MiXCR, with one record for every CDR3 protein. Here the sample spans 350,000 to 450,000 distinct CDR3 sequences, less than 40% being singletons. Sequenced input: blood. The receptors come from a girl aged 2 to 9 with multiple sclerosis.

This chain joins TRBV7-9 and TRBJ2-4; unclear D gene. The better agreement between TRBJ2-7 and the DNA end casts doubt on the J call. The germline V gene has CDR1 SEHNR and CDR2 FQNEAQ (reference sequence). The CDR3 consists of 13 residues. This CDR3 is CASSPQGFYEQYF. CDR3 nucleotide sequence: TGTGCCAGCAGCCCCCAAGGGTTCTACGAGCAGTACTTC.

The chain uses TRBV20-1 and TRBJ2-3, with D perhaps TRBD2 (6 bases). CDR1 and CDR2 from the germline V gene are DFQATT and SNEGSKA (reference sequence). CDR3 length: 15 amino acids. Trimming took 4 bases from V and 3 from J, leaving 17 bases between them. The CDR3 region is CSATQLAAVTDTQYF. CDR3 nucleotide sequence: TGCAGTGCTACCCAACTAGCTGCGGTAACAGATACGCAGTATTTT.

This clonotype was seen a single time. The rearrangement uses TRBV27 and TRBJ2-7; perhaps TRBD1 as D (6 bases). The CDR3 runs to 14 residues. Trimming stripped 8 bases from V and 0 bases from J, with 14 bases between. Germline values: CDR1 MNHEY, CDR2 SMNVEV (reference sequence). CDR3 DNA: TGTGCCAGCGGTTGGGAACAGGGCTCCTACGAGCAGTACTTC. This codes for CASGWEQGSYEQYF.

V and J are TRBV7-6 and TRBJ2-1, with 10 bases aligning to TRBD2. The length of the CDR3 is 15 residues. Germline V gene lookup returns CDR1 SGHVS and CDR2 FNYEAQ. The V and J ends lost 4 bases and 8 bases, in that order; junction bases with no gene match: 8. In DNA form, the CDR3 reads TGTGCCAGCAGCTCTCAAGCGGGAGGGCGATATGAGCAGTTCTTC. This codes for CASSSQAGGRYEQFF.

This clonotype has only a few counts. Here the CDR3 reads CATSRDFVVYGYTF. The DNA for the CDR3 is TGTGCCACCAGCAGAGATTTCGTGGTCTATGGCTACACCTTC. The gene calls are TRBV15 and TRBJ1-2; D is uncertain. This CDR3 has 14 amino acids. The V and J ends lost 0 bases and 4 bases respectively, with 9 bases between them. The germline V gene has CDR1 LNHNV and CDR2 YYDKDF (reference sequence). The full variable domain, its missing parts supplied by reference TRBV15 and TRBJ1-2, is DAMVIQNPRYQVTQFGKPVTLSCSQTLNHNVMYWYQQKSSQAPKLLFHYYDKDFNNEADTPDNFQSRRPNTSFCFLDIRSPGLGDTAMYLCATSRDFVVYGYTFGSGTRLTVV.

This clonotype was detected only a few times. This chain connects TRBV29-1 to TRBJ2-7, with TRBD2 matching over 7 bases. The CDR3 spans 13 residues. The junction had 13 bases not matched to a gene; V was cut back by 5 bases and J by 9 bases. Germline V lookup: CDR1 SQVTM, CDR2 ANQGSEA. The CDR3 DNA reads TGCAGCGTTCAGAACGTGGGCCTAGCGGTGCAGTACTTC. It translates to CSVQNVGLAVQYF.

V gene TRBV12-3 or TRBV12-4 combines with J gene TRBJ1-5, with D hard to call. V gave up 3 bases and J gave up 3 bases, with 9 bases separating them. CDR3 size: 14 residues. The CDR3 sequence is CASSFRLTNQPQHF. CDR3 DNA sequence: TGTGCCAGCAGTTTTAGACTGACCAATCAGCCCCAGCATTTT.

This clonotype has just one count. This chain uses TRBV24-1 with TRBJ2-5, with TRBD1 matching over 7 bases. With V trimmed by 4 bases and J by 4 bases, 5 bases remained unmatched. The CDR3 length is 14 residues. The germline CDR1 and CDR2 sequences are KGHDR and SFDVKD. In DNA, the CDR3 is TGTGCCACCAGTGACCCGACAGGGCCAGAGACCCAGTACTTC. Translating gives CATSDPTGPETQYF.

This chain connects TRBV19 to TRBJ1-5; 8 bases fit TRBD1. V was clipped by 7 bases and J by 5 bases; unmatched bases: 13. The germline V gene has CDR1 LNHDA and CDR2 SQIVND (reference sequence). The CDR3 loop spans 16 amino acids. CDR3 amino acids: CASTSDRGKTHQPQHF. The DNA for the CDR3 is TGTGCCAGTACATCCGACAGGGGTAAGACTCATCAGCCCCAGCATTTT.

The chain joins TRBV20-1 to TRBJ2-1; tentative D call: TRBD1 (6 bases). This CDR3 contains 15 residues. V was shortened by 6 bases and J by 0 bases, with 15 bases between the two germline ends. Germline assignment: CDR1 DFQATT and CDR2 SNEGSKA (reference sequence). CDR3 protein: CSALLRGSSYNEQFF. CDR3 bases: TGCAGTGCCCTTCTGAGGGGGAGCTCCTACAATGAGCAGTTCTTC.

Comment on this clonotype: At one end, the junction sequence differs from germline, possibly due to a read error. This chain uses TRBV29-1 with TRBJ1-1, with TRBD1 matching over 9 bases. CDR3 length: 16 residues. Germline assignment: CDR1 SQVTM and CDR2 ANQGSEA. CDR3 in DNA: TGCAGCGTTGCCGCGATTTTACAGGGGGCGGACACTGAAACTTTCTTT. The encoded protein is CSVAAILQGADTETFF.

The sample holds a few counts of this clonotype. The V and J genes are TRBV6-4 and TRBJ2-3; 9 bases match TRBD1. The CDR3 contains 15 residues. Germline V CDR1 and CDR2: MRHNA, SNTAGT. The trim removed 6 bases at V and 0 bases at J, leaving 4 bases unmatched. CDR3 in DNA: TGTGCCAGCAGCGTGGACAGGGGAAGCACAGATACGCAGTATTTT. Amino acid sequence: CASSVDRGSTDTQYF.

The chain combines TRBV12-3 or TRBV12-4 with TRBJ2-7; the D gene is possibly TRBD1 (6 bases). V was trimmed by 3 bases and J by 2 bases, leaving 11 bases between them. This CDR3 contains 14 residues. The CDR3 sequence is CASSFRTEAYEQYF. The CDR3 coding sequence is TGTGCCAGCAGTTTCCGGACAGAAGCCTACGAGCAGTACTTC.

The count of this clonotype is one. V usage is TRBV4-2 and J usage is TRBJ2-7; TRBD2 aligns across 9 bases. Germline V gene sequence: CDR1 LGHNA, CDR2 YNFKEQ. With V trimmed by 1 base and J by 5 bases, 9 bases remained unmatched. This CDR3 is built from 16 residues. In nucleotides, the CDR3 is TGTGCCAGCAGCCAAGTTGGCGGGAGGGCCGCAAACGAGCAGTACTTC. Translating gives CASSQVGGRAANEQYF.

The rearrangement joins TRBV4-2 to TRBJ2-1; 7 positions match TRBD1. V was clipped by 1 base and J by 5 bases; unmatched bases: 5. In germline, CDR1 is LGHNA, CDR2 YNFKEQ. The CDR3 extends over 15 amino acids. Here the CDR3 reads CASSQGRGTHNEQFF. CDR3 in DNA: TGTGCCAGCAGCCAAGGCAGGGGGACCCACAATGAGCAGTTCTTC.

The chain has TRBV4-3 and TRBJ2-1; D unclear. The CDR3 sequence is 17 residues long. Trimming removed 1 base from V and 6 bases from J, with 19 bases in between. Germline lookup yields CDR1 LGHNA and CDR2 YSLEER. This CDR3 reads CASSQGILGRAFNEQFF. CDR3 nucleotide sequence: TGCGCCAGCAGCCAAGGGATTTTGGGAAGAGCCTTCAATGAGCAGTTCTTC.

This clonotype has only a few counts. The chain employs TRBV29-1 and TRBJ2-7; D gene uncertain. Germline V gene sequence: CDR1 SQVTM, CDR2 ANQGSEA. The CDR3 totals 12 residues. Trimming cost V 2 bases and J 6 bases, with 11 bases left between them. The CDR3 coding sequence is TGCAGCGTTGAATCTTCCGGGCGCGAGCAGTACTTC. Amino acids: CSVESSGREQYF.

This clonotype showed up just a few times. This chain joins TRBV7-2 and TRBJ1-2, with D perhaps matching TRBD1 (5 bases). CDR3 size: 13 residues. The V and J ends lost 5 bases and 4 bases respectively, with 11 bases between them. Germline assignment: CDR1 SGHTA and CDR2 FQGNSA. The CDR3 bases are TGTGCCAGCAGCATAGACAGAGTCTATGGCTACACCTTC. Translated: CASSIDRVYGYTF.

The V and J genes are TRBV20-1 and TRBJ2-7, with TRBD1 matching over 12 bases. CDR1 and CDR2 from the germline V gene are DFQATT and SNEGSKA (reference sequence). The trim removed 0 bases at V and 6 bases at J, leaving 6 bases unmatched. This CDR3 is 15 amino acids long. CDR3 amino acids: CSARDHGTGGPEQYF. The CDR3 DNA reads TGCAGTGCTAGAGACCACGGGACAGGGGGCCCCGAGCAGTACTTC.

The chain carries TRBV6-2 or TRBV6-3 and TRBJ2-1; TRBD2 matches at 9 bases. Germline V lookup: CDR1 MNHEY, CDR2 SVGEGT. V gave up 3 bases and J gave up 10 bases; unmatched junction bases: 10. This CDR3 spans 15 amino acids. CDR3 DNA sequence: TGTGCCAGCAGTTATTCGACTAGCGGAAGGGGGGAGCAGTTCTTC. Its protein is CASSYSTSGRGEQFF.

This chain joins TRBV7-3 and TRBJ2-5; possible D gene TRBD1, 5 bases. Germline values: CDR1 SGHTA, CDR2 FQGTGA. The CDR3 has 16 amino acids. V was pared by 5 bases and J by 5 bases, with 21 bases between. The CDR3 sequence: CASSEGGHLGGETQYF. CDR3 in DNA: TGTGCCAGCAGCGAAGGCGGACACCTCGGTGGGGAGACCCAGTACTTC.

This clonotype occurred a few times. This chain joins TRBV10-3 and TRBJ2-5; D gene uncertain. Trimming cost V 7 bases and J 2 bases, with 11 bases left between them. In germline, CDR1 is ENHRY, CDR2 SYGVKD. The length of the CDR3 is 13 residues. As DNA, the CDR3 is TGTGCCATCAATTTCAGCCCGCAAGAGACCCAGTACTTC. Translation gives CAINFSPQETQYF.

The V gene is TRBV20-1, the J gene TRBJ1-2, with 9 bases matching TRBD1. Trimming removed 8 bases from V and 8 bases from J; junction bases left unmatched: 6. Germline CDR1 DFQATT, CDR2 SNEGSKA (reference sequence). The CDR3 totals 11 residues. The CDR3 reads CSYRGRGGYTF. For the CDR3, the DNA is TGCAGTTACAGGGGGCGGGGAGGCTACACCTTC.

There are a few counts of this clonotype. The chain is built from TRBV12-3 or TRBV12-4 and TRBJ2-5; no reliable D call. The CDR3 sequence is 13 residues long. V lost 5 bases and J 4 bases, leaving 11 bases between the germline ends. CDR3 sequence: CASSKTGGETQYF. Written as DNA, the CDR3 is TGTGCCAGCAGTAAGACCGGCGGAGAGACCCAGTACTTC.

This clonotype came up a few times. The chain carries TRBV4-2 and TRBJ2-3; TRBD2 aligns across 13 bases. Per germline, CDR1 LGHNA and CDR2 YNFKEQ. The V segment lost 0 bases and the J segment 10 bases; nucleotides outside the gene matches: 10. The CDR3 has 17 amino acids. For the CDR3, the DNA is TGTGCCAGCAGCCAAGAACAGACCGGGACTAGCGGGACCCCGCAGTATTTT. Amino acid sequence: CASSQEQTGTSGTPQYF.

The rearrangement uses TRBV29-1 and TRBJ1-1, with a tentative D call TRBD1 (5 bases). CDR1 is SQVTM and CDR2 is ANQGSEA in the germline V gene. Trimming stripped 7 bases from V and 2 bases from J, with 14 bases between. The CDR3 is 13 residues long. CDR3 residues: CSARLGPNTEAFF. CDR3 in DNA: TGCAGCGCACGTTTGGGGCCAAACACTGAAGCTTTCTTT.

V and J are TRBV28 and TRBJ2-3, with a possible D match to TRBD1 (6 bases). The germline V gene encodes CDR1 MDHEN and CDR2 SYDVKM. This CDR3 has 18 amino acids. V gave up 3 bases and J gave up 4 bases, with 23 bases separating them. CDR3 DNA sequence: TGTGCCAGCAGTTTGGCCCTTTTACAGGGAGTAGGTCCAGATACGCAGTATTTT. This encodes CASSLALLQGVGPDTQYF.

The rearrangement links TRBV20-1 to TRBJ2-3, with TRBD2 matching 7 bases. From germline, CDR1 is DFQATT and CDR2 SNEGSKA (reference sequence). The J segment lost 3 bases and the V segment lost 7 bases, leaving 10 bases of the junction unmatched. This CDR3 comprises 14 residues. The CDR3 reads CSVPTSARTDTQYF. The CDR3 DNA reads as TGCAGTGTCCCTACTAGCGCGAGGACAGATACGCAGTATTTT.